This T cell receptor beta chain was documented in a study of shared clonotypes between healthy human individuals. Trimming removed 2 bases at V and 5 bases at J, with 12 bases between. Germline CDR1 SGHAT, CDR2 FQNNGV. This CDR3 comprises 14 residues. Some clones are missing from TCRdb's copy, which holds only in-frame ones; the method was immunoSEQ multiplex PCR. The data show approximately 620,000 clones, approximately 97% seen once. The chain links TRBV11-2 to TRBJ2-5, with D perhaps TRBD1 (5 bases). The clonotype was recovered from a woman aged 25 to 45 in good health. The specimen was naive CD4+ T cells sorted from blood. Subset reported: CD45RA+ positively selected. CDR3 loop: CASSLIRVSETQYF. The CDR3 coding sequence is TGTGCCAGCAGCTTAATCAGGGTATCCGAGACCCAGTACTTC. Complete variable domain (other parts from reference TRBV11-2 and TRBJ2-5): EAGVAQSPRYKIIEKRQSVAFWCNPISGHATLYWYQQILGQGPKLLIQFQNNGVVDDSQLPKDRFSAERLKGVDSTLKIQPAKLEDSAVYLCASSLIRVSETQYFGPGTRLLVL.